Presented here are 23 T cell receptor beta chains from one specimen sequenced in a study of T cell repertoires in cytomegalovirus infection (dated by TCRdb to about 2019). The sample's treatment or condition label, in plain terms: in vitro stimulation with specific CMV peptide epitopes to enrich CMV-specific T cells. TCRdb names Illumina HiSeq 1500 as the instrument used. Clones were called with MiXCR by TCRdb after fastp trimmed the public reads at Q25, and only in-frame beta chains were retained. CDR3 protein duplicates are merged, each entry listing the most common genes and DNA. The sample contains 650,000 to 850,000 distinct CDR3 sequences, 25% to 30% of them found a single time. The ten largest clones represent approximately 14% of the sample. These receptors' antigens are unknown. The specimen was cultured CD8+ T cells from PBMCs, collected from culture after CMV antigen stimulation. The receptors here all came from a human donor in good health (CMV status not recorded). Some clones in this sample may be carry-over from other donors' samples.

The J gene is TRBJ1-1, the V gene TRBV19; no clear D gene. The CDR3 consists of 15 residues. The germline CDR1 and CDR2 sequences are LNHDA and SQIVND (reference sequence). V was cut by 2 bases and J by 1 base, with 11 bases left in between. The DNA of the CDR3 is TGTGCCAGTAGTATACGTCGGACGGAGAACACTGAAGCTTTCTTT. It is translated as CASSIRRTENTEAFF.

This clonotype showed up just a few times. The chain employs TRBV6-6 and TRBJ2-7; D unclear. With 6 bases removed from V and 2 bases from J, the gap between germline ends came to 8 bases. CDR1 MNHNY and CDR2 SVGAGI come from the germline V gene (reference sequence). This CDR3 spans 12 amino acids. CDR3 DNA: TGTGCCAGCAGCAGGATGACCTACGAGCAGTACTTC. Its translation is CASSRMTYEQYF.

The gene calls are TRBV6-5 and TRBJ2-5; D uncertain. Germline V CDR1 and CDR2: MNHEY, SVGAGI. CDR3 length: 13 residues. The V and J ends lost 5 bases and 2 bases respectively, with 9 bases between them. CDR3 DNA: TGTGCCAGCAGTCCTCGTCATCAAGAGACCCAGTACTTC. Translation: CASSPRHQETQYF.

The chain has TRBV29-1 and TRBJ1-1; D might be TRBD1 (5 bases). This CDR3 comprises 12 residues. V lost 6 bases to trimming and J lost 4 bases, with 12 bases between them. CDR1 is SQVTM and CDR2 is ANQGSEA in the germline V gene. The CDR3 nucleotides read TGCAGCGTCAGGGTCGGGGGCACTGAAGCTTTCTTT. This encodes CSVRVGGTEAFF.

The rearrangement links TRBV6-2 or TRBV6-3 to TRBJ1-5, with D perhaps matching TRBD1 (6 bases). The V end was cut by 0 bases, the J end by 2 bases, with 17 bases between. The V gene's germline CDR1 is MNHEY and CDR2 SVGEGT. The CDR3 is made up of 18 amino acids. CDR3 in DNA: TGTGCCAGCAGTTACTCGGGGTACGGGGGGCAAGGCAATCAGCCCCAGCATTTT. This codes for CASSYSGYGGQGNQPQHF.

V gene TRBV27 combines with J gene TRBJ2-7, with D unclear. Germline V gene lookup returns CDR1 MNHEY and CDR2 SMNVEV (reference sequence). Trimming shortened V by 3 bases and J by 6 bases, and 12 bases separated the two germline ends. This CDR3 contains 13 residues. The CDR3 DNA is TGTGCCAGCAGTTTTTCCCTGAGTGGCGAGCAGTACTTC. It encodes CASSFSLSGEQYF.

In this sample, this clonotype turned up a few times. The rearrangement links TRBV7-9 to TRBJ2-5, with D maybe TRBD1 (6 bases). V lost 5 bases and J 9 bases, leaving 22 bases between the germline ends. The germline V gene encodes CDR1 SEHNR and CDR2 FQNEAQ (reference sequence). The CDR3 spans 15 residues. The CDR3 is CASSPVRGLTGSQYF. The CDR3, as DNA: TGTGCCAGCAGCCCTGTAAGGGGCCTCACAGGGTCCCAGTACTTC.

The table lists this clonotype with a few counts. CDR3 coding DNA: TGTGCCACCAGTGATCCGAACGTCACAGGGGCCTACGAGCAGTACGTC. Its translation is CATSDPNVTGAYEQYV. The genes are TRBV24-1 and TRBJ2-7; TRBD1 matches at 7 bases. V trimming: 3 bases; J trimming: 2 bases; junction bases outside the gene matches: 9. CDR3 length: 16 residues. Germline CDR1 and CDR2: KGHDR and SFDVKD.

J is TRBJ1-5 and V is TRBV6-2 or TRBV6-3, with D possibly being TRBD1 (6 bases). The ends were cut back, 0 bases at V and 0 bases at J, with 15 bases in the middle. The CDR3 is 18 residues long. Germline assignment: CDR1 MNHEY and CDR2 SVGEGT. The CDR3 nucleotides read TGTGCCAGCAGTTACTCGCGGACAGAAATCACTAGCAATCAGCCCCAGCATTTT. Translated: CASSYSRTEITSNQPQHF.

J is TRBJ1-4 and V is TRBV7-1; no definite D call. TRBV7-1 counts as an open reading frame of uncertain function. The V gene lost 5 bases and the J gene lost 6 bases, with 4 bases spanning the gap. The CDR3 has 11 residues. This CDR3 is CASSPDEKLFF. The CDR3 nucleotides are TGTGCCAGCAGCCCGGATGAAAAACTGTTTTTT.

This chain connects TRBV4-3 to TRBJ2-5; perhaps TRBD2 as D (6 bases). The ends were cut back, 0 bases at V and 7 bases at J, with 12 bases in the middle. Germline-derived CDR1 and CDR2 are LGHNA and YSLEER. The CDR3 has 14 residues. CDR3 region: CASSQDLNGGTQYF. DNA of the CDR3: TGCGCCAGCAGCCAAGATCTTAACGGGGGGACCCAGTACTTC.

This clonotype turned up a few times. V is TRBV6-2 or TRBV6-3 and J is TRBJ1-1; 8 nucleotides agree with TRBD1. The CDR3 has 17 residues. V gave up 0 bases and J gave up 3 bases; unmatched junction bases: 9. Germline V gene lookup returns CDR1 MNHEY and CDR2 SVGEGT. CDR3 bases: TGTGCCAGCAGTTACTCGAAATACAGGGGGATGTACACTGAAGCTTTCTTT. Protein product: CASSYSKYRGMYTEAFF.

This clonotype occurred once. The chain links TRBV7-9 to TRBJ1-6; 7 bases line up with TRBD1. V shed 9 bases and J 7 bases; nucleotides not matched to a gene: 9. The length of the CDR3 is 14 residues. The germline V gene has CDR1 SEHNR and CDR2 FQNEAQ (reference sequence). The CDR3 region has the DNA TGTGCCAGTAGGGAGACAGGGTTCAATTCACCCCTCCACTTT. Protein: CASRETGFNSPLHF.

This clonotype was counted only a few times. The chain has TRBV15 and TRBJ1-5; possible D gene TRBD1, 6 bases. Looked up from germline, CDR1 is LNHNV and CDR2 is YYDKDF (reference sequence). Trimming took off 5 bases at V and 1 base at J, with 12 bases between the two ends. The length of the CDR3 is 15 residues. The CDR3 region is CATSYRTESNQPQHF. The CDR3 nucleotides are TGTGCCACCAGCTACCGGACAGAGAGCAATCAGCCCCAGCATTTT.

A note on this clonotype: At one end, the junction sequence differs from germline, possibly due to a read error. The chain recombines TRBV7-9 with TRBJ2-3; possible D gene TRBD2, 5 bases. The CDR3 contains 11 residues. Germline loops: CDR1 SEHNR, CDR2 FQNEAQ (reference sequence). Written as DNA, the CDR3 is TGTGCCAGCAGCCCCGGACTTCTAATGGATTTT. Translation: CASSPGLLMDF.

The CDR3 DNA is TGTGCCAGCAGTCCCATCCCTGGACTAGCGGGGGTTGGGGAGACCCAGTACTTC. Encoded protein: CASSPIPGLAGVGETQYF. The chain recombines TRBV27 with TRBJ2-5, with TRBD2 matching 13 bases. Germline trimming cut 5 bases from V and 5 bases from J; bases unmatched to any gene: 14. CDR3 length: 18 amino acids. Germline CDR1 MNHEY, CDR2 SMNVEV (reference sequence).

This clonotype has ten or more counts. V and J are TRBV12-3 or TRBV12-4 and TRBJ2-1; D unresolved. The CDR3 is 13 residues long. Trimming shortened V by 4 bases and J by 7 bases, and 11 bases separated the two germline ends. CDR3 DNA: TGTGCCAGCAGTTCGGCCGGACGTAATGAGCAGTTCTTC. Encoded protein: CASSSAGRNEQFF.

The genes are TRBV3-1 and TRBJ2-7, with D perhaps matching TRBD1 or TRBD2 (5 bases each). Germline assignment: CDR1 LGHDT and CDR2 YNNKEL (reference sequence). This CDR3 is 16 amino acids long. CDR3 in amino acids: CANSQDRGTKRYEQYV. The CDR3, as DNA: TGTGCCAACAGCCAAGACCGAGGGACCAAAAGGTACGAGCAGTACGTC.

The chain employs TRBV10-3 and TRBJ1-5; D might be TRBD1 (5 bases). This CDR3 is 16 amino acids long. In germline, CDR1 is ENHRY, CDR2 SYGVKD. Trimming left V 0 bases short and J 0 bases short, with 9 bases between. The CDR3 DNA reads TGTGCCATCAGTGAGTCGAACAGGTATAGCAATCAGCCCCAGCATTTT. This encodes CAISESNRYSNQPQHF.

The chain recombines TRBV4-1 with TRBJ2-3; TRBD2 aligns across 8 bases. The germline CDR1 and CDR2 sequences are MGHRA and YSYEKL. The CDR3 has 18 amino acids. After removal of 1 base from V and 2 bases from J, the junction contained 11 bases not matched to a gene. The chain's CDR3 is CASSQVPSGGTFTDTQYF. DNA for the CDR3: TGCGCCAGCAGCCAAGTCCCTTCGGGAGGGACTTTCACAGATACGCAGTATTTT.

The count of this clonotype is one. This chain connects TRBV27 to TRBJ2-1; no reliable D call. Germline CDR1 reads MNHEY; CDR2 reads SMNVEV (reference sequence). Between the trimmed V and J ends, which lost 1 base and 0 bases, there was a span of 13 bases. The CDR3 is 17 amino acids. Here the CDR3 DNA reads TGTGCCAGCAGTTTATGGGTGGGCCTAAGCTCCTACAATGAGCAGTTCTTC. It specifies CASSLWVGLSSYNEQFF.

This clonotype was recorded a few times. This CDR3 is CASSPERDGTGEQYF. The CDR3 DNA follows: TGTGCCAGCAGCCCCGAGAGGGATGGGACTGGGGAGCAGTATTTT. The genes are TRBV11-3 and TRBJ2-3; D possibly corresponds to TRBD2 (6 bases). CDR1 SGHNT and CDR2 YENEEA come from the germline V gene. The V end was cut by 5 bases, the J end by 11 bases, with 23 bases between. CDR3 length: 15 residues.

This clonotype has more than one count but fewer than ten. The V gene is TRBV6-1, the J gene TRBJ2-7, with unresolved D. This CDR3 is built from 16 residues. Germline-derived CDR1 and CDR2 are MNHNS and SASEGT. With 2 bases removed from V and 3 bases from J, the gap between germline ends came to 17 bases. CDR3 loop: CASSEWTRRLFYEQYF. The DNA for the CDR3 is TGTGCCAGCAGTGAATGGACGAGACGGCTTTTCTACGAGCAGTACTTC.